These 9 T cell receptor beta chains originate from one sample sequenced in a study of blood T cell repertoires in COVID-19. The assay was immunoSEQ multiplex PCR, and TCRdb's table has in-frame clones only and misses some. The repertoire holds some 500,000 clones, with less than 90% as singletons. Specimen: peripheral blood. The receptor set was obtained from a woman between 45 and 60 years old with COVID-19, enrolled during active disease.

The V call is TRBV11-2, the J call TRBJ2-1, with D possibly TRBD2 on 5 matching bases. The CDR3 spans 12 residues. The germline V gene encodes CDR1 SGHAT and CDR2 FQNNGV. Deletions cut 5 bases from V and 7 bases from J, with 9 bases between. The CDR3 protein is CASSRTGNEQFF. The CDR3 DNA sequence: TGTGCCAGCAGCAGGACGGGGAATGAGCAGTTCTTC.

In its sample, this clone was seen a few times. The genes are TRBV10-1 and TRBJ1-2; 7 bases line up with TRBD1. Trimming took 0 bases from V and 4 from J; bases not matched to a gene: 8. CDR1 WNHNN and CDR2 SYGVQD come from the germline V gene (reference sequence). CDR3 size: 16 residues. The CDR3 sequence is CASSESTGTDSYGYTF. The CDR3 nucleotides read TGCGCCAGCAGTGAGTCGACAGGGACGGACAGCTATGGCTACACCTTC.

J is TRBJ2-7 and V is TRBV30, with TRBD1 matching 7 bases. CDR1 is GTSNPN and CDR2 is SVGIG in the germline V gene (reference sequence). CDR3 length equals 12 residues. V dropped 3 bases and J dropped 5; count of bases not matched to a gene: 4. The CDR3 loop is CAWRRGQDEQYF. The CDR3, as DNA: TGTGCCTGGAGAAGAGGACAGGACGAGCAGTACTTC.

The chain employs TRBV5-6 and TRBJ2-6; TRBD2 might be the D (6 bases). V was cut by 6 bases and J by 3 bases, with 13 bases left in between. This CDR3 has 15 residues. Germline-derived CDR1 and CDR2 are SGHDT and YYEEEE. DNA of the CDR3: TGTGCCAGCATCTCGCGGGGAAGTGGGGCCAACGTCCTGACTTTC. Protein sequence: CASISRGSGANVLTF.

To note about this clone: The sample contains more than one DNA sequence encoding this CDR3. CDR3 in amino acids: CSATGNTEAFF. The DNA of the CDR3 is TGCAGTGCTACCGGGAACACTGAAGCTTTCTTT. The V and J genes are TRBV20-1 and TRBJ1-1; D gene ambiguous. The germline gives CDR1 DFQATT, CDR2 SNEGSKA (reference sequence). The CDR3 is made up of 11 amino acids. V lost 4 bases and J lost 1, with 4 bases in between.

CDR3 sequence (DNA): TGTGCCAGCAGCGAACCTGGAGGGCGGCCTGGAAACACCATATATTTT. The encoded protein is CASSEPGGRPGNTIYF. This chain links TRBV7-6 with TRBJ1-3, with D hard to call. V gave up 5 bases and J gave up 2 bases, with 16 bases separating them. The CDR3 covers 16 residues. Germline V gives CDR1 SGHVS, CDR2 FNYEAQ.

The V gene is TRBV19, the J gene TRBJ1-2; D is perhaps TRBD1 (6 bases). Trimming shortened V by 5 bases and J by 0 bases, and 10 bases separated the two germline ends. Per the germline V gene, CDR1 is LNHDA and CDR2 is SQIVND (reference sequence). The CDR3 is 14 amino acids. CDR3 nucleotides: TGTGCCAGTAGTGTCAGGGGAGCTAACTATGGCTACACCTTC. Translating gives CASSVRGANYGYTF.

J is TRBJ1-2 and V is TRBV3-1 (or the pseudogene TRBV3-2); 11 bases are shared with TRBD1. Losses at the gene ends were 3 bases for V and 7 bases for J; bases not matched to a gene: 4. The CDR3 is made up of 14 amino acids. The germline V gene encodes CDR1 LGHDT and CDR2 YNNKEL (reference sequence). This CDR3 reads CASSQGQGETGYTF. The CDR3 nucleotides read TGTGCCAGCAGCCAGGGACAGGGGGAAACTGGCTACACCTTC.

The chain has TRBV30 and TRBJ1-4; D may be TRBD1 (5 bases). Trimming pared 3 bases from V and 7 bases from J, leaving 15 bases between. The CDR3 extends over 14 amino acids. Germline assignment: CDR1 GTSNPN and CDR2 SVGIG (reference sequence). The CDR3 loop is CAWRDMRRAEKLFF. Here the CDR3 DNA reads TGTGCCTGGAGGGACATGAGACGCGCTGAAAAACTGTTTTTT.